The clone carrying this T cell receptor beta chain was recorded at least ten times. This record belongs to a study of read filtering for tumor transcriptome and immune sequencing. From around 0.4 ug of RNA, a library with molecular barcoded alpha/delta and beta/gamma adaptors was made. Via MiXCR, TCRdb re-called the reads, giving one row per CDR3 protein. The sample comprises over 35,000 distinct CDR3 sequences, 10% to 15% of which are singletons, and about 30% rests with the top ten. Germline V lookup: CDR1 SGHAT, CDR2 FQDESV (reference sequence). V shed 3 bases and J 3 bases; nucleotides not matched to a gene: 5. This CDR3 contains 17 residues.

V gene TRBV11-1 combines with J gene TRBJ2-6, with TRBD1 matching 10 bases. The sequence was obtained from a donor aged 40 or over with multiple myeloma. The sample was a population of CD138-negative cells sorted from bone marrow. CDR3 region: CASSLRQGALGANVLTF. The CDR3 nucleotides read TGTGCCAGCAGCTTGAGACAGGGGGCGCTTGGGGCCAACGTCCTGACTTTC. Full variable domain (outside the CDR3, taken from reference TRBV11-1 and TRBJ2-6): EAEVAQSPRYKITEKSQAVAFWCDPISGHATLYWYRQILGQGPELLVQFQDESVVDDSQLPKDRFSAERLKGVDSTLKIQPAELGDSAMYLCASSLRQGALGANVLTFGAGSRLTVL.